The 9 T cell receptor beta chains below were found in one sample sequenced in a study of T cells in Graves' hyperthyroidism and ophthalmopathy. TCR beta CDR3 sequences were amplified from RNA transcripts. RT-PCR in the first round (using the HTBI primer set) targeted the TCR CDR3. TCRdb reanalysed the multiplex PCR reads using MiXCR and keeps one entry per CDR3 protein. The sample consists of a few hundred thousand distinct CDR3 sequences, 15% to 20% of them appearing once. Input material: blood. The receptor set was obtained from a woman in her thirties or forties with Graves' ophthalmopathy.

This clonotype has ten or more counts. The rearrangement links TRBV16 to TRBJ1-6; D is undetermined. V was clipped by 0 bases and J by 10 bases, with 13 bases between them. Per the germline V gene, CDR1 is KGHSY and CDR2 is FQNENV. This CDR3 region has 15 residues. CDR3 sequence reads: CASSQSGSLGSPLHF. Written as DNA, the CDR3 is TGTGCCAGCAGCCAATCGGGCAGTTTGGGATCACCCCTCCACTTT.

This clonotype was observed at least ten times. The chain employs TRBV6-2 or TRBV6-3 and TRBJ2-2, with D possibly being TRBD2 (6 bases). CDR1 MNHEY and CDR2 SVGEGT come from the germline V gene. V lost 8 bases, J lost 2 bases, and 9 bases lay in between. The CDR3 is made up of 13 amino acids. The CDR3 spells CASRRENTGELFF. DNA for the CDR3: TGTGCCAGCCGGCGGGAAAACACCGGGGAGCTGTTTTTT.

The V call is TRBV6-1, the J call TRBJ1-1, with D unresolved. CDR3 length: 15 residues. The germline CDR1 and CDR2 sequences are MNHNS and SASEGT. Trimming cost V 2 bases and J 1 base, with 11 bases left between them. The CDR3 protein is CASSELGGKNTEAFF. Here the CDR3 DNA reads TGTGCCAGCAGTGAACTCGGCGGAAAGAACACTGAAGCTTTCTTT.

There are many counts of this clonotype. The genes are TRBV5-1 and TRBJ2-1; 8 nucleotides align to TRBD1. Germline CDR1 reads SGHRS; CDR2 reads YFSETQ. The CDR3 is 13 residues long. V lost 7 bases and J lost 8; bases outside the gene matches: 8. The CDR3 loop reads CASGRQGSYEQFF. The CDR3 DNA follows: TGCGCCAGCGGGCGACAGGGGTCCTATGAGCAGTTCTTC.

This clonotype was detected ten times or more. The chain carries TRBV10-3 and TRBJ2-5, with D possibly being TRBD1 (6 bases). Per the germline V gene, CDR1 is ENHRY and CDR2 is SYGVKD. This CDR3 contains 13 residues. With 4 bases removed from V and 4 bases from J, the gap between germline ends came to 10 bases. The CDR3 DNA reads TGTGCCATCAGTGGGGGACAATCAGAGACCCAGTACTTC. Protein: CAISGGQSETQYF.

The chain carries TRBV20-1 and TRBJ1-1; 9 nucleotides agree with TRBD1. Germline values: CDR1 DFQATT, CDR2 SNEGSKA (reference sequence). The CDR3 extends over 14 amino acids. Trimming removed 6 bases from V and 2 bases from J; junction bases left unmatched: 7. DNA for the CDR3: TGCAGTGCCTACAGGGGGCCTTACAACACTGAAGCTTTCTTT. This translates into CSAYRGPYNTEAFF.

The rearrangement uses TRBV7-2 and TRBJ2-7; D could derive from TRBD1 or TRBD2 (6 bases each). V lost 3 bases to trimming and J lost 6 bases, with 12 bases between them. CDR1 and CDR2 (germline): SGHTA, FQGNSA. The CDR3 is made up of 13 amino acids. The CDR3 sequence: CASSFGGSGEQYF. The CDR3 bases are TGTGCCAGCAGCTTCGGGGGCTCTGGCGAGCAGTACTTC.

This clonotype was detected ten times or more. The rearrangement links TRBV25-1 to TRBJ1-2; D unresolved. Looked up from germline, CDR1 is MGHDK and CDR2 is SYGVNS. The CDR3 has 13 residues. V lost 10 bases and J 3 bases, leaving 15 bases between the germline ends. The CDR3 loop reads CATTEPGHYGYTF. Written as DNA, the CDR3 is TGTGCCACCACGGAACCTGGGCACTATGGCTACACCTTC.

This clonotype was seen many times. The gene calls are TRBV15 and TRBJ2-2; D unclear. This CDR3 spans 15 amino acids. V dropped 3 bases and J dropped 0 bases, with 8 bases sitting between them. Germline lookup yields CDR1 LNHNV and CDR2 YYDKDF (reference sequence). CDR3 protein: CATSRINANTGELFF. The CDR3, as DNA: TGTGCCACCAGCAGGATCAATGCGAACACCGGGGAGCTGTTTTTT.